This T cell receptor beta chain stems from a study of read filtering for tumor transcriptome and immune sequencing. Study-level information: By R-ISS, stages I, II and III held around 8, 15 and 7 patients. DNase treatment preceded whole-transcriptome library preparation. Study-wide points: Around 80% of IR-seq clonotypes had a single read, yet these held approximately 3.5% of reads. Even smaller IR-seq throughput identified most shared clonotypes.

Trimming removed 5 bases from V and 2 bases from J; junction bases left unmatched: 4. This CDR3 is built from 14 residues. Germline CDR1 MDHEN, CDR2 SYDVKM. This library used 300 to 500 ng RNA and molecular barcoded adaptors spanning alpha/delta and beta/gamma chains. A single record per CDR3 protein comes from TCRdb applying MiXCR to the reads. The profile shows about 93,000 distinct CDR3 sequences, around a fifth of them singletons. This clonotype was picked up a small number of times. Its matching antigen is unknown. The clonotype originates from a donor over 35 with multiple myeloma. This chain links TRBV28 with TRBJ2-5; 8 bases fit TRBD1. Sequencing used a population of CD138-negative cells sorted from bone marrow. In nucleotides, the CDR3 is TGTGCCAGCAGTCTTCGGACAGGGCAAGAGACCCAGTACTTC. Translation gives CASSLRTGQETQYF.